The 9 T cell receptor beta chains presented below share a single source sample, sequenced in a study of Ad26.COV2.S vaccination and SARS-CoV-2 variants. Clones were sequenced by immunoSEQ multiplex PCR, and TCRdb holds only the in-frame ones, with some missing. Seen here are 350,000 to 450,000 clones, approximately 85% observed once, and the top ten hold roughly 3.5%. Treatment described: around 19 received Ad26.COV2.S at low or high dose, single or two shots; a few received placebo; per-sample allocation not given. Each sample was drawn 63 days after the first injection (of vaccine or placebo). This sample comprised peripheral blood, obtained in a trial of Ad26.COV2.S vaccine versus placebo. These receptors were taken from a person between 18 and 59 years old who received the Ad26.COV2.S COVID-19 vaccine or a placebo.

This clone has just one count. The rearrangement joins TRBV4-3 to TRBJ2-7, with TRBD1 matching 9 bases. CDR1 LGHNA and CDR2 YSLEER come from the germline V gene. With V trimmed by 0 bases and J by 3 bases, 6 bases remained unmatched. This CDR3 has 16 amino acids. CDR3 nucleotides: TGCGCCAGCAGCCAAGACCCCGGGACAGGGAACTACGAGCAGTACTTC. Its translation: CASSQDPGTGNYEQYF.

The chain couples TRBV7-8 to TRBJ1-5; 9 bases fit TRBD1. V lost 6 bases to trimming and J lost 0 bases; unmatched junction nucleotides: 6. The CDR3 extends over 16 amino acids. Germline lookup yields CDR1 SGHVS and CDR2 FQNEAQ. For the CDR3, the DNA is TGTGCCAGCAGTCGGACAGGGGCCAATAGCAATCAGCCCCAGCATTTT. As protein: CASSRTGANSNQPQHF.

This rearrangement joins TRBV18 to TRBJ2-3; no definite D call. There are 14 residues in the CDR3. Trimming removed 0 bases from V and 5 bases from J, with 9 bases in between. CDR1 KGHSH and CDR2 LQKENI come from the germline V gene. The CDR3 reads CASSPPPHGDTQYF. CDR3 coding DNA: TGTGCCAGCTCACCACCCCCTCATGGAGATACGCAGTATTTT.

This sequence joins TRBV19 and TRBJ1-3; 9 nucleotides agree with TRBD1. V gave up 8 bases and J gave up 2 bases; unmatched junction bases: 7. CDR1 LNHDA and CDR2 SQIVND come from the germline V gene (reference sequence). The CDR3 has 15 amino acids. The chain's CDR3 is CASAGTGSPGNTIYF. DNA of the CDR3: TGTGCCAGTGCCGGGACAGGGAGTCCTGGAAACACCATATATTTT.

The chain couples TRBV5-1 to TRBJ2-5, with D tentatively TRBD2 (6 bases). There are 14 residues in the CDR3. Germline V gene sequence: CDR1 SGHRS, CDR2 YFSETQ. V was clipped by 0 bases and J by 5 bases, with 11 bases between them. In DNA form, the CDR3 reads TGCGCCAGCAGCTTGGGTGGCGGGGCTGAGACCCAGTACTTC. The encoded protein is CASSLGGGAETQYF.

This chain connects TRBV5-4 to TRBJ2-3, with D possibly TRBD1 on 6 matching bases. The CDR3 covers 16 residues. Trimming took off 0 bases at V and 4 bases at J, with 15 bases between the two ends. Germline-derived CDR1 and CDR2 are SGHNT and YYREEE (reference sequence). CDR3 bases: TGTGCCAGCAGCTTGGCGGGGACAAATTTTGCAGATACGCAGTATTTT. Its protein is CASSLAGTNFADTQYF.

This chain's CDR3 is CASSSGSQGDSPLHF. DNA of the CDR3: TGTGCCAGCAGTTCTGGTTCTCAGGGTGATTCACCCCTCCACTTT. The rearrangement uses TRBV28 and TRBJ1-6; D possibly corresponds to TRBD1 (5 bases). The CDR3 contains 15 residues. V was pared by 4 bases and J by 8 bases, with 15 bases between. CDR1 and CDR2 (germline): MDHEN, SYDVKM.

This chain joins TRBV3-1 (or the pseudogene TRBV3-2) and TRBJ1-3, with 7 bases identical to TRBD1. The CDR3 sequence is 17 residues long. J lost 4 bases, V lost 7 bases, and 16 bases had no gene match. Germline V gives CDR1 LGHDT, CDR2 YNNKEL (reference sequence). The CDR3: CASNNMGGQTSGNTIYF. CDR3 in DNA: TGTGCCAGCAACAATATGGGGGGACAGACCTCGGGAAACACCATATATTTT.

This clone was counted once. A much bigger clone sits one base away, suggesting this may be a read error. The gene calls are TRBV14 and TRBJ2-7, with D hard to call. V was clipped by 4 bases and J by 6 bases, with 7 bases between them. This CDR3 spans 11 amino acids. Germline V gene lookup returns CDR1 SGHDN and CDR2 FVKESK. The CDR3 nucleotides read TGTGCCAGCAGCCGGGCCTCCGAGCAGTACTTC. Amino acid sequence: CASSRASEQYF. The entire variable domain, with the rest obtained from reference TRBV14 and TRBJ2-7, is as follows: EAGVTQFPSHSVIEKGQTVTLRCDPISGHDNLYWYRRVMGKEIKFLLHFVKESKQDESGMPNNRFLAERTGGTYSTLKVQPAELEDSGVYFCASSRASEQYFGPGTRLTVT.